The 14 T cell receptor beta chains below all came from one sample that was sequenced in a study of shared clonotypes between healthy human individuals. The repertoire was sequenced with immunoSEQ multiplex PCR; TCRdb's copy has only in-frame clones and lacks some. The sample holds around 980,000 clones, about 84% seen once. Sequenced material: memory CD4+ T cells from PBMCs. Subset denoted: CD45RA-negative fraction. Every receptor here comes from a man aged 18 to 29 in good health. Some clones in this sample may be carry-over from other donors' samples.

The V gene is TRBV18, the J gene TRBJ2-1, with a tentative D call TRBD2 (6 bases). Trimming left V 6 bases short and J 3 bases short, with 15 bases between. Per germline, CDR1 KGHSH and CDR2 LQKENI. The CDR3 covers 15 residues. CDR3 loop: CASSLVAAGYNEQFF. The CDR3 region has the DNA TGTGCCAGCTCCTTGGTAGCGGCAGGCTACAATGAGCAGTTCTTC.

The chain combines TRBV7-6 with TRBJ2-1; 10 bases map to TRBD1. With V trimmed by 1 base and J by 14 bases, 5 bases remained unmatched. The CDR3 covers 13 residues. Germline CDR1 and CDR2: SGHVS and FNYEAQ. In nucleotides, the CDR3 is TGTGCCAGCAGCTTAGGCCCGGGACAGGGGAAGTTCTTC. Its protein product is CASSLGPGQGKFF.

Written as DNA, the CDR3 is TGTGCCAGCAGTTTTGAGGAGCCGAGCTCCTACAATGAGCAGTTCTTC. It translates to CASSFEEPSSYNEQFF. The genes are TRBV6-5 and TRBJ2-1; the D is unclear. The CDR3 has 16 residues. The germline V and J ends were trimmed by 4 bases and 0 bases, with 13 bases remaining between them. Looked up from germline, CDR1 is MNHEY and CDR2 is SVGAGI.

The chain is built from TRBV5-1 and TRBJ2-1; D perhaps matches TRBD2 (5 bases). V was clipped by 0 bases and J by 5 bases, with 12 bases between them. The CDR3 is 15 amino acids. Germline V lookup: CDR1 SGHRS, CDR2 YFSETQ. The CDR3 region is CASSLAGSGHNEQFF. The CDR3 region has the DNA TGCGCCAGCAGCTTGGCAGGAAGCGGCCACAATGAGCAGTTCTTC.

This clone was counted once. V gene TRBV6-5 combines with J gene TRBJ1-4; D is perhaps TRBD1 (5 bases). Trimming shortened V by 6 bases and J by 4 bases, and 9 bases separated the two germline ends. The germline V gene has CDR1 MNHEY and CDR2 SVGAGI. The CDR3 contains 13 residues. The CDR3 region has the DNA TGTGCCAGCAGGGGACGGATTAATGAAAAACTGTTTTTT. Translated: CASRGRINEKLFF.

V is TRBV6-1 and J is TRBJ1-3; D might be TRBD1 (5 bases). Germline loops: CDR1 MNHNS, CDR2 SASEGT. V gave up 9 bases and J gave up 0 bases, with 12 bases separating them. The CDR3 loop spans 14 amino acids. The CDR3 coding sequence is TGTGCCAGTGACCAGGGCCACTCTGGAAACACCATATATTTT. Its translation: CASDQGHSGNTIYF.

The J gene is TRBJ1-1, the V gene TRBV30; weak D call: TRBD1 (6 bases). The CDR3 has 15 amino acids. The germline V gene encodes CDR1 GTSNPN and CDR2 SVGIG (reference sequence). With 0 bases removed from V and 0 bases from J, the gap between germline ends came to 11 bases. DNA for the CDR3: TGTGCCTGGAGTGTACCGGGGGGCATGAACACTGAAGCTTTCTTT. This sequence encodes CAWSVPGGMNTEAFF.

The rearrangement uses TRBV28 and TRBJ1-1, with D hard to call. This CDR3 has 14 residues. Germline lookup yields CDR1 MDHEN and CDR2 SYDVKM. Trimming left V 2 bases short and J 5 bases short, with 12 bases between. Here the CDR3 reads CASSLPARRTEAFF. The CDR3 coding sequence is TGTGCCAGCAGTTTACCCGCGAGGCGAACTGAAGCTTTCTTT.

This sequence joins TRBV9 and TRBJ2-7; the D call may be TRBD1 or TRBD2 (5 bases each). Per the germline V gene, CDR1 is SGDLS and CDR2 is YYNGEE. The CDR3 is made up of 14 amino acids. V dropped 0 bases and J dropped 4 bases, with 11 bases sitting between them. The CDR3 coding sequence is TGTGCCAGCAGCGTAGAGGGACGGGCATACGAGCAGTACTTC. Protein product: CASSVEGRAYEQYF.

V usage is TRBV12-5 and J usage is TRBJ2-1; 7 bases line up with TRBD2. Germline V gives CDR1 LGHNT, CDR2 FRNRAP. The length of the CDR3 is 14 residues. With 6 bases clipped from V and 2 bases from J, the junction kept 4 bases outside the gene matches. The CDR3 reads CASGSSGAYNEQFF. In DNA form, the CDR3 reads TGTGCTAGTGGCTCCAGCGGGGCCTACAATGAGCAGTTCTTC.

The rearrangement joins TRBV2 to TRBJ2-2; D possibly corresponds to TRBD2 (6 bases). The CDR3 loop spans 15 amino acids. The ends were cut back, 7 bases at V and 2 bases at J, with 14 bases in the middle. Germline V gene data show CDR1 as SNHLY and CDR2 as FYNNEI. The CDR3 spells CASKFSGDNTGELFF. Written as DNA, the CDR3 is TGTGCCAGCAAATTTTCGGGAGACAACACCGGGGAGCTGTTTTTT.

In its sample, this clone was seen once. V is TRBV2 and J is TRBJ1-1, with unresolved D. This CDR3 contains 15 residues. V was cut by 6 bases and J by 0 bases, with 14 bases left in between. Germline CDR1 SNHLY, CDR2 FYNNEI. The CDR3 loop is CASSAGRALNTEAFF. CDR3 nucleotides: TGTGCCAGCAGCGCCGGGAGGGCGTTGAACACTGAAGCTTTCTTT.

The chain joins TRBV27 to TRBJ2-7; tentatively, D is TRBD1 (5 bases). The V gene lost 3 bases and the J gene lost 3 bases, with 9 bases spanning the gap. CDR1 is MNHEY, CDR2 SMNVEV, per germline (reference sequence). This CDR3 contains 13 residues. Here the CDR3 DNA reads TGTGCCAGCAGTTTGACAGAACACTACGAGCAGTACTTC. It translates to CASSLTEHYEQYF.

This sequence joins TRBV19 and TRBJ1-1; 8 bases match TRBD1. There are 17 residues in the CDR3. In germline, CDR1 is LNHDA, CDR2 SQIVND (reference sequence). V shed 7 bases and J 5 bases; nucleotides not matched to a gene: 18. This chain's CDR3 is CASTGPDRAWGDTEAFF. CDR3 coding DNA: TGTGCCAGTACCGGTCCGGACAGGGCATGGGGAGATACTGAAGCTTTCTTT.